This TCR beta chain was sequenced during a study of cytomegalovirus exposure and HLA in healthy donors. Study results and caveats: TCR beta sequences reportedly predicted the HLA-A and HLA-B alleles of most subjects accurately.

With 60 Vbeta and 13 Jbeta primers, the PCR was carried out. The assay was immunoSEQ multiplex PCR, and TCRdb's table has in-frame clones only and misses some. Counted here are 100,000 or so clones, about 81% occurring once; the ten biggest clones make up over 2%. About this clone itself: The antigen remains undetermined.

Germline V gene lookup returns CDR1 SGHRS and CDR2 YFSETQ. After removal of 4 bases from V and 5 bases from J, the junction contained 5 bases not matched to a gene. The CDR3 contains 15 residues. Sequences were obtained from PBMCs. This sequence originates from a man aged 25-45 years in good health and CMV-seronegative. The gene calls are TRBV5-1 and TRBJ2-2, with TRBD1 identical over 10 bases. The CDR3 loop reads CASSPGTGVTGELFF. The CDR3 region has the DNA TGCGCCAGCAGCCCAGGGACAGGGGTTACCGGGGAGCTGTTTTTT.